The clone carrying this T cell receptor beta chain has more than one count but fewer than ten. Its antigen is as yet unknown. This record belongs to a study of response to subunit inactivated influenza vaccine. TCRdb used MiXCR to reprocess the RT-PCR reads, holding one entry per CDR3 protein. Counted here are some 800,000 distinct CDR3 sequences, 21% occurring once; the ten biggest clones make up more than 8.5%. Findings and limits, study-wide: New T cells are recruited in small numbers by each seasonal influenza vaccination, according to the authors' suggestion.

V trimming: 1 base; J trimming: 1 base; junction bases outside the gene matches: 4. Germline assignment: CDR1 SGHRS and CDR2 YFSETQ. This CDR3 spans 15 amino acids. The input for sequencing was PBMCs from blood, taken 5 days after vaccination. The chain couples TRBV5-1 to TRBJ1-1; TRBD1 matches at 7 bases. This TCR was recovered from a man aged 50-59 years who received an inactivated influenza vaccine. The chain's CDR3 is CASSLPTGKNTEAFF. In DNA form, the CDR3 reads TGCGCCAGCAGCTTGCCGACAGGGAAGAACACTGAAGCTTTCTTT. The full variable domain, completed using reference TRBV5-1 and TRBJ1-1, is KAGVTQTPRYLIKTRGQQVTLSCSPISGHRSVSWYQQTPGQGLQFLFEYFSETQRNKGNFPGRFSGRQFSNSRSEMNVSTLELGDSALYLCASSLPTGKNTEAFFGQGTRLTVV.